These 5 T cell receptor beta chains share one sample of origin, sequenced in a study of control samples from healthy donors and cancer patients. TCRdb's copy holds only in-frame clones and misses some; the assay was immunoSEQ multiplex PCR. Of under 150,000 clones detected, about 91% appear once; the ten largest clones hold 3% to 4%. The sequenced sample consisted of blood. The origin of the receptors is a man in his forties in good health.

The chain combines TRBV2 with TRBJ2-5, with D perhaps matching TRBD1 (5 bases). Between the trimmed V and J ends, which lost 6 bases and 2 bases, there was a span of 19 bases. The CDR3 totals 16 residues. The germline V gene has CDR1 SNHLY and CDR2 FYNNEI. CDR3 region: CASSRTPRQQQETQYF. The CDR3 coding sequence is TGTGCCAGCAGCCGAACTCCCAGACAGCAACAAGAGACCCAGTACTTC. The variable domain in full, completed from reference TRBV2 and TRBJ2-5, reads EPEVTQTPSHQVTQMGQEVILRCVPISNHLYFYWYRQILGQKVEFLVSFYNNEISEKSEIFDDQFSVERPDGSNFTLKIRSTKLEDSAMYFCASSRTPRQQQETQYFGPGTRLLVL.

V is TRBV20-1 and J is TRBJ2-3; D is undetermined. Looked up from germline, CDR1 is DFQATT and CDR2 is SNEGSKA (reference sequence). V gave up 1 base and J gave up 5 bases, with 4 bases separating them. The CDR3 loop spans 11 amino acids. The CDR3 sequence: CSARVKDTQYF. DNA for the CDR3: TGCAGTGCTAGAGTCAAAGATACGCAGTATTTT.

Notes on this clone: Other DNA sequences in the same sample also yield this CDR3. V usage is TRBV24-1 and J usage is TRBJ2-2; 9 nucleotides line up with TRBD1. Germline CDR1 KGHDR, CDR2 SFDVKD. The CDR3 is made up of 14 amino acids. V shed 8 bases, J shed 4 bases, and the junction held 4 bases outside the gene matches. CDR3 residues: CATKGQGGTGELFF. The CDR3 DNA reads TGTGCCACCAAGGGACAGGGCGGCACCGGGGAGCTGTTTTTT.

The rearrangement links TRBV15 to TRBJ1-2; 7 bases map to TRBD1. In germline, CDR1 is LNHNV, CDR2 YYDKDF (reference sequence). The CDR3 has 14 residues. V gave up 0 bases and J gave up 6 bases; unmatched junction bases: 4. This CDR3 is CATSRDNRGHGYTF. CDR3 nucleotide sequence: TGTGCCACCAGCAGAGATAACAGGGGCCATGGCTACACCTTC.

V is TRBV11-3 and J is TRBJ2-7; 9 nucleotides align to TRBD1. From germline, CDR1 is SGHNT and CDR2 YENEEA. The J segment lost 7 bases and the V segment lost 4 bases, leaving 8 bases of the junction unmatched. The CDR3 has 14 amino acids. CDR3 residues: CASSSGTGIGEQYF. The CDR3 DNA reads as TGTGCCAGCAGCTCAGGGACAGGGATTGGGGAGCAGTACTTC. Filled out from reference TRBV11-3 and TRBJ2-7, the complete variable domain reads EAGVVQSPRYKIIEKKQPVAFWCNPISGHNTLYWYLQNLGQGPELLIRYENEEAVDDSQLPKDRFSAERLKGVDSTLKIQPAELGDSAVYLCASSSGTGIGEQYFGPGTRLTVT.